This TCR beta chain was obtained from a study of T cells in Graves' hyperthyroidism and ophthalmopathy (dated by TCRdb to between 2018 and 2020). General notes on the study: Peripheral blood samples were taken at the time of initial diagnosis, prior to any treatment. In addition, the study compared T-cell repertoires in thyroid tissue and in blood from about 6 Graves' hyperthyroidism patients. After sampling, hyperthyroidism patients received methimazole starting at 30 mg daily, and ophthalmopathy patients received high-dose intravenous methylprednisolone. According to the paper, TCR Vbeta CDR3 sequencing was carried out on 120 to 150 peripheral blood samples, which came from fewer than 50 ophthalmopathy, 70 to 80 hyperthyroidism and some 17 progressor patients. The roughly 91 discovery patients were randomly divided into training and test sets at a 7:3 ratio. Prospective prediction of ophthalmopathy was tested in an independent validation cohort of fewer than 20 hyperthyroidism patients and 17 patients who later progressed to ophthalmopathy. TCR V-J signatures able to tell the groups apart were searched for in a discovery cohort of more than 90 patients, of whom fewer than 45 had Graves' ophthalmopathy and under 65 had stable Graves' hyperthyroidism. On the study overall, not on this receptor specifically: In validation, the model predicted progression to ophthalmopathy a median of roughly 6.2 months before onset, with over 55% sensitivity and about 72% specificity. Sample size was not statistically predetermined, and investigators were not blinded to group allocation. In cross-validation, a model built on a 13 V-J signature told ophthalmopathy apart from stable hyperthyroidism with approximately 90% sensitivity and approximately 81% specificity, and in testing the same model reached 80%/75%. Most expanded thyroid clonotypes (frequency above 0.001) were also found in blood, which suggests that blood repertoires may mirror thyroid immune responses.

The CDR3, from cysteine to phenylalanine, totals 10 residues. The entry retains the CDR3 DNA only, 30 bases that are in frame from base 1. V is shortened by 4 bases, J by 8 bases, and the region joining them spans 5 bases. As encoded in the germline V gene, CDR1 is MGHDK while CDR2 is SYGVNS. This clonotype has a count of ten or more. Its cognate antigen has yet to be identified. Within one base of it there is no much larger clone, and no base qualities were kept. Hyperthyroidism patients were newly diagnosed, had a disease duration of under 2 months, and were aged 18 to 65 years. Exclusion was applied to patients with uncontrolled infections, other autoimmune diseases, pregnancy or lactation. Diagnoses were established on the basis of clinical symptoms, serum thyroxine and TRAb, thyroid ultrasound, and orbital computed tomography. For progressor patients, blood was drawn at the first diagnosis of hyperthyroidism, before any ophthalmopathy symptoms had appeared. PBMCs were separated from 8 to 10 ml of fresh peripheral blood using Ficoll-Paque density gradient centrifugation. Progressor patients were initially diagnosed with Graves' hyperthyroidism and developed ophthalmopathy during follow-up. Trizol reagent was used to extract total RNA, and RNA quality was then checked on an Agilent 2100 Bioanalyzer.

The TCR beta CDR3 regions were amplified from the RNA transcripts. The TCR CDR3 was subjected to a first round of RT-PCR using the HTBI primer set and the Qiagen OneStep RT-PCR kit. A second multiplex PCR round built the libraries, followed by size selection and purification. Libraries were sequenced paired-end with 100 bp reads on an Illumina HiSeq2000. In the paper's pipeline: Raw data were processed with SOAPnuke, discarding reads with adapters, uncalled bases, mean Phred below 15, or no exact constant-primer or identifier match. High-quality paired reads were merged with COPE v1.2.5, and unique nucleotide sequences were defined as clonotypes. MiTCR v1.1 was used to align the clonotypes against IMGT TRBV, TRBD and TRBJ reference segments. The analysis was restricted to V-J combinations with a frequency above 0.0001, which together covered 99% to 99.2% of the repertoires. A TCS score was defined as the ratio between F50 (clonal expansion) and ExV (chaos), using BLOSUM62-based TCRdist between CDR3 peptides within each V-J. Welch's t-statistics and random forest reduced roughly 500 V-J features to roughly 13, which were used in a naive Bayes classifier (R e1071). TCRdb trimmed public reads at Q25 via fastp, called clones via MiXCR and kept in-frame beta chains. Entries are consolidated by CDR3 protein sequence, retaining the most common genes and DNA. Here the V and J calls rest on TCRdb's processing, not on the authors' analysis. For this sample there are under 300,000 distinct CDR3 sequences; less than 30% appear just once. The ten largest clones represent roughly a quarter of the sample.

The material sequenced was blood. The receptor's source is a man aged 35 to 55 with Graves' hyperthyroidism that later progressed to Graves' ophthalmopathy. This sequence uses TRBV25-1 and TRBJ1-2, with no confident D gene call. The nucleotide sequence reads TGTGCCAGCAGTGCAGGAGGCTACACCTTC. It codes for CASSAGGYTF.